Following are 29 T cell receptor beta chains from one sample sequenced in a study of T cells in localized non-small cell lung cancer. Measured with immunoSEQ multiplex PCR; TCRdb has only the in-frame clones, and not every one. The table records nearly 25,000 clones, about 86% of them present only once. The specimen comprised peripheral blood, sampled before any cancer treatment. The receptors here all came from a male donor at least 60 years old with stage II squamous cell lung carcinoma.

The chain carries TRBV19 and TRBJ2-1; no reliable D call. The ends were cut back, 4 bases at V and 2 bases at J, with 18 bases in the middle. This CDR3 has 17 amino acids. Per the germline V gene, CDR1 is LNHDA and CDR2 is SQIVND (reference sequence). This CDR3 reads CASSKTIGDPTYNEQFF. Written as DNA, the CDR3 is TGTGCCAGTAGTAAAACGATCGGCGACCCGACCTACAATGAGCAGTTCTTC. Supplemented by reference TRBV19 and TRBJ2-1, the full variable domain reads DGGITQSPKYLFRKEGQNVTLSCEQNLNHDAMYWYRQDPGQGLRLIYYSQIVNDFQKGDIAEGYSVSREKKESFPLTVTSAQKNPTAFYLCASSKTIGDPTYNEQFFGPGTRLTVL.

The rearrangement links TRBV5-4 to TRBJ2-7, with D maybe TRBD2 (5 bases). CDR3 length: 13 amino acids. CDR1 SGHNT and CDR2 YYREEE come from the germline V gene (reference sequence). The V and J ends lost 0 bases and 2 bases respectively, with 6 bases between them. This CDR3 is CASSLVGTYEQYF. CDR3 DNA: TGTGCCAGCAGCTTGGTCGGGACCTACGAGCAGTACTTC.

This chain connects TRBV6-6 to TRBJ2-3; 8 bases line up with TRBD1. J was trimmed by 2 bases and V by 2 bases; bases with no gene match: 3. From germline, CDR1 is MNHNY and CDR2 SVGAGI (reference sequence). The CDR3 is 15 amino acids. The CDR3 DNA follows: TGTGCCAGCAGTTACCAGGGGGCGATCACAGATACGCAGTATTTT. Translation gives CASSYQGAITDTQYF.

The chain is built from TRBV7-9 and TRBJ1-2; D possibly corresponds to TRBD1 (5 bases). Trimming stripped 1 base from V and 8 bases from J, with 17 bases between. Germline loops: CDR1 SEHNR, CDR2 FQNEAQ (reference sequence). The CDR3 loop spans 15 amino acids. In DNA form, the CDR3 reads TGTGCCAGCAGCTTAGTAGGGGTGTCTCCCGGGGGCTACACCTTC. Its protein product is CASSLVGVSPGGYTF. The whole variable domain, filled in from reference TRBV7-9 and TRBJ1-2, reads DTGVSQNPRHKITKRGQNVTFRCDPISEHNRLYWYRQTLGQGPEFLTYFQNEAQLEKSRLLSDRFSAERPKGSFSTLEIQRTEQGDSAMYLCASSLVGVSPGGYTFGSGTRLTVV.

The chain uses TRBV27 and TRBJ1-2; the D gene is possibly TRBD1 (6 bases). Germline assignment: CDR1 MNHEY and CDR2 SMNVEV (reference sequence). The V end lost 8 bases, the J end lost 2 bases, and 15 bases lay between the germline ends. The CDR3 extends over 14 amino acids. The CDR3 spells CASGRGGLNYGYTF. The CDR3, as DNA: TGTGCCAGCGGGAGGGGGGGCTTAAACTATGGCTACACCTTC.

CDR3 in DNA: TGTGCCAGCAGTGACGCTTTAGGCAGCATGAACTATGGCTACACCTTC. Its translation is CASSDALGSMNYGYTF. The gene calls are TRBV2 and TRBJ1-2; D remains unclear. Trimming cost V 3 bases and J 2 bases, with 16 bases left between them. The length of the CDR3 is 16 residues. Germline V lookup: CDR1 SNHLY, CDR2 FYNNEI.

The rearrangement uses TRBV6-1 and TRBJ2-3, with TRBD2 as a possible D gene (5 bases). This CDR3 region has 15 residues. Trimming shortened V by 2 bases and J by 4 bases, and 13 bases separated the two germline ends. The germline CDR1 and CDR2 sequences are MNHNS and SASEGT. The CDR3 DNA sequence: TGTGCCAGCAGTGAATTTAGCGCTAGCCCAGATACGCAGTATTTT. Protein product: CASSEFSASPDTQYF.

The chain is built from TRBV29-1 and TRBJ1-1; no definite D call. Germline CDR1 and CDR2: SQVTM and ANQGSEA. V lost 4 bases to trimming and J lost 2 bases, with 8 bases between them. The CDR3 length is 12 residues. The CDR3: CSVGTANTEAFF. Written as DNA, the CDR3 is TGCAGCGTTGGAACAGCAAACACTGAAGCTTTCTTT.

The gene calls are TRBV5-5 and TRBJ2-3, with TRBD1 matching over 8 bases. From germline, CDR1 is SGHKS and CDR2 YYEKEE (reference sequence). J gave up 2 bases and V 1 base, and 18 bases lay outside the gene matches. The CDR3 has 20 residues. In nucleotides, the CDR3 is TGTGCCAGCAGCTTGCGAGGAACGAGGGGCGCAGGGGGCTACACAGATACGCAGTATTTT. Protein sequence: CASSLRGTRGAGGYTDTQYF.

This sequence joins TRBV11-3 and TRBJ1-3, with a tentative D call TRBD1 (5 bases). Between the trimmed V and J ends, which lost 2 bases and 0 bases, there was a span of 8 bases. The CDR3 has 15 amino acids. Germline V gene sequence: CDR1 SGHNT, CDR2 YENEEA. The CDR3 sequence is CASSLRGHSGNTIYF. CDR3 coding DNA: TGTGCCAGCAGCTTACGGGGCCACTCTGGAAACACCATATATTTT.

This rearrangement joins TRBV28 to TRBJ2-7; TRBD2 might be the D (6 bases). V was trimmed by 6 bases and J by 3 bases, leaving 33 bases between them. Germline V gene lookup returns CDR1 MDHEN and CDR2 SYDVKM. CDR3 size: 20 residues. The CDR3 nucleotides read TGTGCCAGCAGCTCTGGATTATCGGCAGCGGACACTTGGGGGGTCTACGAGCAGTACTTC. Translation gives CASSSGLSAADTWGVYEQYF.

The J gene is TRBJ1-4, the V gene TRBV19; tentative D call: TRBD1 (6 bases). V was cut by 6 bases and J by 7 bases, with 18 bases left in between. Looked up from germline, CDR1 is LNHDA and CDR2 is SQIVND (reference sequence). The CDR3 runs 15 residues. The CDR3 reads CASRASGGSGEKLFF. The CDR3 DNA is TGTGCCAGTAGGGCCTCTGGGGGCTCGGGTGAAAAACTGTTTTTT.

V usage is TRBV12-2 and J usage is TRBJ1-4; the table's D call, TRBD1, was not checked against the DNA. TRBV12-2 is a pseudogene locus. The CDR3 extends over 22 amino acids. CDR3 nucleotides: TGTGCAAGTCGCTTAAAACCTCCAGGGCTGTTTTACTCTCCTGCAACTAATGAAAAACTGTTTTTT. Residues: CASRLKPPGLFYSPATNEKLFF.

The rearrangement joins TRBV6-5 to TRBJ2-1, with D tentatively TRBD2 (5 bases). Germline CDR1 MNHEY, CDR2 SVGAGI. The CDR3 has 15 amino acids. The V and J ends lost 3 bases and 9 bases respectively, with 18 bases between them. This CDR3 reads CASSYTTASQGEQFF. CDR3 in DNA: TGTGCCAGCAGTTATACCACTGCTAGCCAAGGTGAGCAGTTCTTC.

The count of this clone is one. The chain joins TRBV19 to TRBJ2-1; TRBD2 aligns across 9 bases. V was clipped by 6 bases and J by 9 bases; unmatched bases: 12. Germline V gene lookup returns CDR1 LNHDA and CDR2 SQIVND (reference sequence). This CDR3 has 15 residues. CDR3 amino acids: CASSNSGTSRSEQFF. The CDR3 DNA follows: TGTGCCAGTAGCAACTCCGGGACTAGCAGATCTGAGCAGTTCTTC.

The chain has TRBV6-6 and TRBJ1-6; no firm D call. CDR3 length equals 13 residues. Looked up from germline, CDR1 is MNHNY and CDR2 is SVGAGI (reference sequence). V was clipped by 6 bases and J by 10 bases, with 13 bases between them. In DNA, the CDR3 is TGTGCCAGCAGCCAAAACGTAGAATCACCCCTCCACTTT. Translated: CASSQNVESPLHF.

The chain uses TRBV5-1 and TRBJ2-1; 7 bases align to TRBD1. Trimming cost V 2 bases and J 8 bases; bases outside gene matches: 4. The CDR3 has 13 residues. The germline V gene encodes CDR1 SGHRS and CDR2 YFSETQ. In DNA form, the CDR3 reads TGCGCCAGCAGCTTCAGGGGGAACGATGAGCAGTTCTTC. Translation gives CASSFRGNDEQFF. Full variable domain (missing parts from reference TRBV5-1 and TRBJ2-1): KAGVTQTPRYLIKTRGQQVTLSCSPISGHRSVSWYQQTPGQGLQFLFEYFSETQRNKGNFPGRFSGRQFSNSRSEMNVSTLELGDSALYLCASSFRGNDEQFFGPGTRLTVL.

The chain combines TRBV6-1 with TRBJ2-6; D uncertain. This CDR3 region has 11 residues. V was clipped by 4 bases and J by 6 bases, with 1 base between them. Per germline, CDR1 MNHNS and CDR2 SASEGT. CDR3 sequence reads: CASSAANVLTF. In DNA form, the CDR3 reads TGTGCCAGCAGTGCGGCCAACGTCCTGACTTTC.

The V and J genes are TRBV11-2 and TRBJ1-4; unclear D gene. CDR1 and CDR2 from the germline V gene are SGHAT and FQNNGV. This CDR3 contains 16 residues. The V end was cut by 1 base, the J end by 2 bases, with 11 bases between. CDR3: CASSLGSGGTNEKLFF. The CDR3 DNA is TGTGCCAGCAGCTTAGGGTCGGGTGGGACTAATGAAAAACTGTTTTTT.

The rearrangement links TRBV25-1 to TRBJ1-1; D may be TRBD1 (5 bases). Germline-derived CDR1 and CDR2 are MGHDK and SYGVNS. CDR3 size: 12 residues. Trimming left V 0 bases short and J 9 bases short, with 8 bases between. The CDR3 DNA is TGTGCCAGCAGTGAATATAGGGGAAAAGCTTTCTTT. This sequence encodes CASSEYRGKAFF. Full variable domain (remainder filled in from reference TRBV25-1 and TRBJ1-1): EADIYQTPRYLVIGTGKKITLECSQTMGHDKMYWYQQDPGMELHLIHYSYGVNSTEKGDLSSESTVSRIRTEHFPLTLESARPSHTSQYLCASSEYRGKAFFGQGTRLTVV.

This clone has just one count. The genes are TRBV4-3 and TRBJ1-1; 10 bases align to TRBD1. The germline V gene encodes CDR1 LGHNA and CDR2 YSLEER. J gave up 5 bases and V 2 bases, and 5 bases lay outside the gene matches. The CDR3 has 15 amino acids. This CDR3 reads CASSQFRDRGTEAFF. The CDR3 region has the DNA TGCGCCAGCAGCCAATTCCGGGACAGGGGTACTGAAGCTTTCTTT.

This clone showed up just a few times. The gene calls are TRBV15 and TRBJ1-2; tentative D call: TRBD1 (5 bases). Trimming shortened V by 0 bases and J by 4 bases, and 9 bases separated the two germline ends. The CDR3 covers 14 residues. Germline values: CDR1 LNHNV, CDR2 YYDKDF (reference sequence). The CDR3 DNA sequence: TGTGCCACCAGCAGAGATAAGGGACTCTATGGCTACACCTTC. This encodes CATSRDKGLYGYTF.

This sequence joins TRBV6-1 and TRBJ1-5; 8 bases fit TRBD1. The ends lost 8 bases at V and 3 bases at J; junction bases unmatched: 6. The CDR3 length is 14 residues. The germline CDR1 and CDR2 sequences are MNHNS and SASEGT. The DNA for the CDR3 is TGTGCCAGCCAGCGGGACAGGCCCAATCAGCCCCAGCATTTT. Translation: CASQRDRPNQPQHF.

The chain has TRBV7-2 and TRBJ2-7; D uncertain. This CDR3 spans 13 amino acids. V dropped 4 bases and J dropped 6 bases, with 13 bases sitting between them. Germline V gives CDR1 SGHTA, CDR2 FQGNSA. The DNA for the CDR3 is TGTGCCAGCAGCTCGCGAGGCCTTCGCGAGCAGTACTTC. Translated, it gives CASSSRGLREQYF.

The chain is built from TRBV19 and TRBJ2-2, with 7 nucleotides matching TRBD2. CDR3 length: 15 amino acids. From germline, CDR1 is LNHDA and CDR2 SQIVND (reference sequence). V trimming: 5 bases; J trimming: 6 bases; junction bases outside the gene matches: 9. The CDR3 loop is CASSPDRGVAGELFF. The DNA for the CDR3 is TGTGCCAGTAGTCCGGACCGGGGGGTGGCCGGGGAGCTGTTTTTT.

The chain recombines TRBV7-2 with TRBJ2-5, with D tentatively TRBD1 or TRBD2 (5 bases each). V gave up 4 bases and J gave up 4 bases, with 10 bases separating them. Germline lookup yields CDR1 SGHTA and CDR2 FQGNSA. The length of the CDR3 is 13 residues. CDR3: CASSSRGRETQYF. As DNA, the CDR3 is TGTGCCAGCAGCTCTCGGGGCAGAGAGACCCAGTACTTC.

The J gene is TRBJ2-1, the V gene TRBV19, with D perhaps TRBD2 (6 bases). V was shortened by 3 bases and J by 4 bases, with 13 bases between the two germline ends. The germline V gene has CDR1 LNHDA and CDR2 SQIVND (reference sequence). The CDR3 runs to 15 residues. CDR3 protein: CASSIRAGYYNEQFF. CDR3 DNA: TGTGCCAGTAGTATCCGCGCGGGGTATTACAATGAGCAGTTCTTC.

The J gene is TRBJ1-3, the V gene TRBV7-2, with D hard to call. The CDR3 loop spans 15 amino acids. The V gene's germline CDR1 is SGHTA and CDR2 FQGNSA. V dropped 3 bases and J dropped 0 bases, with 9 bases sitting between them. The CDR3 loop is CASSFRVSSGNTIYF. The CDR3 DNA reads as TGTGCCAGCAGCTTCCGTGTAAGCTCTGGAAACACCATATATTTT.

The chain employs TRBV27 and TRBJ2-1; D gene ambiguous. V lost 3 bases and J lost 9, with 9 bases in between. The CDR3 sequence is 12 residues long. Germline V gene sequence: CDR1 MNHEY, CDR2 SMNVEV (reference sequence). This CDR3 reads CASSFVGGEQFF. The CDR3 region has the DNA TGTGCCAGCAGTTTCGTGGGCGGTGAGCAGTTCTTC.